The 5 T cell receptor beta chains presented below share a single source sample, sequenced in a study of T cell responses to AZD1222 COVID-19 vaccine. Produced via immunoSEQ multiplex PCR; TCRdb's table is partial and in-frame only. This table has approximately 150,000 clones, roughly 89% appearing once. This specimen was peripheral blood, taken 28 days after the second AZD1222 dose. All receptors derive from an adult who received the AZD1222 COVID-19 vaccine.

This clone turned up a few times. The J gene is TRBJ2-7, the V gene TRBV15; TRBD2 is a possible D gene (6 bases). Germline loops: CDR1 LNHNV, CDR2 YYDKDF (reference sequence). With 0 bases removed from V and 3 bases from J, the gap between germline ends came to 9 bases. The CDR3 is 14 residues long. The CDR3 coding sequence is TGTGCCACCAGCAGAGATCTCGGGAGCTACGAGCAGTACTTC. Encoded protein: CATSRDLGSYEQYF. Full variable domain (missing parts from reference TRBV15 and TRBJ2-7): DAMVIQNPRYQVTQFGKPVTLSCSQTLNHNVMYWYQQKSSQAPKLLFHYYDKDFNNEADTPDNFQSRRPNTSFCFLDIRSPGLGDTAMYLCATSRDLGSYEQYFGPGTRLTVT.

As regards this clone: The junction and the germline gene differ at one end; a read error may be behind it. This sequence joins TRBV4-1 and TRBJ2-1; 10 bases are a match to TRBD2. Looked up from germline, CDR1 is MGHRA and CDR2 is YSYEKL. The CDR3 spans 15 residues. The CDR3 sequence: CASSQDLTSGARWLF. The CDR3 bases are TGCGCCAGCAGCCAAGATTTAACTAGCGGGGCTCGGTGGCTCTTC.

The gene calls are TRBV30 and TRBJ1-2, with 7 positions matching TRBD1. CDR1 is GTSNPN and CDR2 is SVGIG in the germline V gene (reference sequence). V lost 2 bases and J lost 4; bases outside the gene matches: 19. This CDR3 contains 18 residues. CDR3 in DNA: TGTGCCTGGAGTCCAACCCTTTTACAGGGGTCCGGTCGCTATGGCTACACCTTC. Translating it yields CAWSPTLLQGSGRYGYTF.

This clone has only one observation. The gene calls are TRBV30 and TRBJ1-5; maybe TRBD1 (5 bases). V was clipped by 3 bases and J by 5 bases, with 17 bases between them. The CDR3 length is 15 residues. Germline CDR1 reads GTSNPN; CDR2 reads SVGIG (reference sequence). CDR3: CAWSDLTGGYQPQHF. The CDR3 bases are TGTGCCTGGAGCGATCTTACCGGGGGTTATCAGCCCCAGCATTTT.

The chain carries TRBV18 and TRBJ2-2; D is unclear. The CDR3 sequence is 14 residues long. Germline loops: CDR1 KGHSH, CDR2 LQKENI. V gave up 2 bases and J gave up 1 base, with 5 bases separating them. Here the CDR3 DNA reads TGTGCCAGCTCACCAGGGATGAACACCGGGGAGCTGTTTTTT. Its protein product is CASSPGMNTGELFF. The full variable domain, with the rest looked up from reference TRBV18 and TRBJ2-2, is NAGVMQNPRHLVRRRGQEARLRCSPMKGHSHVYWYRQLPEEGLKFMVYLQKENIIDESGMPKERFSAEFPKEGPSILRIQQVVRGDSAAYFCASSPGMNTGELFFGEGSRLTVL.